The present entry profiles one T cell receptor beta chain with its context. Its antigen remains unidentified. The source of the sample is a study of brain T cells in children with intractable seizures. General study findings and limits: Pre- and post-surgery blood differed in depth, so pre-surgery absences may be undersampling. Viral specificity was inferred only from CDR3 similarity; HCMV serostatus was unknown.

Only cases whose brain tissue showed the highest T cell transcript signatures were sequenced. Patients received at least one anti-epileptic drug before surgery. Germline assignment: CDR1 LGHDT and CDR2 YNNKEL (reference sequence). V lost 4 bases, J lost 4 bases, and 14 bases stayed unmatched. The CDR3 runs 17 residues. The repertoire was sequenced with immunoSEQ multiplex PCR; TCRdb's copy has only in-frame clones and lacks some. The repertoire has fewer than 80,000 clones, around 95% of them found once; the top ten carry roughly 0.38%. The rearrangement joins TRBV3-1 (or the pseudogene TRBV3-2) to TRBJ2-3; TRBD1 matches 7 bases. This receptor was taken from a boy under two years old with focal cortical dysplasia and intractable seizures. The specimen was peripheral blood, collected at surgery. The CDR3 DNA follows: TGTGCCAGCAGCCCATGGGGAAGGACAGGTAACGCAGATACGCAGTATTTT. It translates to CASSPWGRTGNADTQYF.